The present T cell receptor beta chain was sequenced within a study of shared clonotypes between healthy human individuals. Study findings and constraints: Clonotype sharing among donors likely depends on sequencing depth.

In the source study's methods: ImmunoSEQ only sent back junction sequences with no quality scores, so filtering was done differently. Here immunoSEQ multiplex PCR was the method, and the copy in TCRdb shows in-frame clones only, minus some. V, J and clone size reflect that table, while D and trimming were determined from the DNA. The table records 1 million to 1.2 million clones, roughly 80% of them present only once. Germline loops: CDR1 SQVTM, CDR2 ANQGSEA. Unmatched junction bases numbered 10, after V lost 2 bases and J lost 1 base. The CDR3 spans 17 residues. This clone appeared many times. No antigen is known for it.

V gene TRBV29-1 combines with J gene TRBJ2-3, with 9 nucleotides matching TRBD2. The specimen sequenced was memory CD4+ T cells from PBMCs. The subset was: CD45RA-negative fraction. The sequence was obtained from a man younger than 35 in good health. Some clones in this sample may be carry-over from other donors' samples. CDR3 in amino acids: CSVERGRADWGTDTQYF. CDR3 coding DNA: TGCAGCGTTGAACGCGGGAGGGCCGATTGGGGCACAGATACGCAGTATTTT.